The 27 T cell receptor beta chains below were found in one sample sequenced in a study of T cells expressing NK-cell markers. TCRdb derives one entry per CDR3 protein from the 5' RACE reads, leaving out DNA. The sample table includes about 460,000 distinct CDR3 sequences. The material sequenced was blood T cells: a sorted CD56 or NKG2C T cell subset, CD4+ or CD8+ T cells, or bulk PBMC T cells (not recorded which). These receptors were obtained from a woman aged 45-59 years in good health.

This sequence joins TRBV7-3 and TRBJ2-2; TCRdb indicates TRBD2, and absent DNA this call remains unverified. There are 14 residues in the CDR3. Germline loops: CDR1 SGHTA, CDR2 FQGTGA. The CDR3: CASSEVWGGGELFF.

The rearrangement links TRBV3-1 to TRBJ2-7; TCRdb's D gene call, TRBD2, goes unchecked for lack of DNA. CDR1 is LGHDT, CDR2 YNNKEL, per germline (reference sequence). The CDR3 extends over 16 amino acids. CDR3 amino acids: CASSQSPAGTQSGQYF.

The CDR3 here is CASSLGVAGEQETQYF. This chain uses TRBV7-6 with TRBJ2-5; TCRdb selects TRBD2, and the lack of DNA leaves this call unchecked. The CDR3 extends over 16 amino acids. The germline V gene has CDR1 SGHVS and CDR2 FNYEAQ.

The rearrangement uses TRBV15 and TRBJ2-1; no DNA is available, so the TRBD2 call from TCRdb remains unchecked. Germline loops: CDR1 LNHNV, CDR2 YYDKDF (reference sequence). The CDR3 is 13 residues long. CDR3 region: CATRPSGRTEQFF.

The chain links TRBV7-9 to TRBJ2-1; TCRdb's D call of TRBD2 is untestable without DNA. This CDR3 spans 19 amino acids. From germline, CDR1 is SEHNR and CDR2 FQNEAQ (reference sequence). CDR3 region: CASSLLFGGPAHSYNEQFF.

The chain links TRBV12-5 to TRBJ2-3; lacking DNA, the TRBD2 call made by TCRdb goes unchecked. The CDR3 contains 14 residues. Germline V lookup: CDR1 LGHNT, CDR2 FRNRAP. CDR3 sequence: CASGPSIGRTSGYF. The whole variable domain, remainder taken from reference TRBV12-5 and TRBJ2-3, is DARVTQTPRHKVTEMGQEVTMRCQPILGHNTVFWYRQTMMQGLELLAYFRNRAPLDDSGMPKDRFSAEMPDATLATLKIQPSEPRDSAVYFCASGPSIGRTSGYFGPGTRLTVL.

This rearrangement joins TRBV6-1 to TRBJ2-2; TCRdb returns TRBD1, unconfirmable since there is no DNA. The germline gives CDR1 MNHNS, CDR2 SASEGT. The CDR3 is made up of 12 amino acids. CDR3 amino acids: CASRREPRELFF.

The chain joins TRBV6-1 to TRBJ1-5; without DNA, the TCRdb call of TRBD1 cannot be checked. Germline values: CDR1 MNHNS, CDR2 SASEGT. The CDR3 has 14 residues. The chain's CDR3 is CASKGGTGVQPQHF.

The chain carries TRBV10-3 and TRBJ2-3; TCRdb lists TRBD2, though no DNA is available to test this call. CDR3 length: 14 residues. Germline assignment: CDR1 ENHRY and CDR2 SYGVKD. CDR3 sequence reads: CAISDEGSTDTQYF.

The chain employs TRBV12-3 or TRBV12-4 and TRBJ2-1; TCRdb names TRBD1, which stays unverified in the absence of DNA. This CDR3 region has 14 residues. The chain's CDR3 is CASSAGTGAREQFF.

The CDR3 region is CAIGTMDSSYNEQFF. The V call is TRBV10-3, the J call TRBJ2-1. From germline, CDR1 is ENHRY and CDR2 SYGVKD. The CDR3 spans 15 residues.

The CDR3 region is CASIHGTGVGTIYF. This chain uses TRBV28 with TRBJ1-3; TCRdb designates TRBD1, a call that cannot be tested without DNA. Germline V gene lookup returns CDR1 MDHEN and CDR2 SYDVKM. This CDR3 region has 14 residues.

The CDR3 loop is CSARPGFAKNIQYF. This chain connects TRBV20-1 to TRBJ2-4; TCRdb lists TRBD1, though no DNA is available to test this call. The CDR3 is made up of 14 amino acids. In germline, CDR1 is DFQATT, CDR2 SNEGSKA (reference sequence).

The CDR3 spells CSVVLDRHSSYEQYF. V gene TRBV29-1 combines with J gene TRBJ2-7; lacking DNA, the TRBD1 call made by TCRdb goes unchecked. The CDR3 covers 15 residues. The V gene's germline CDR1 is SQVTM and CDR2 ANQGSEA.

This chain links TRBV20-1 with TRBJ2-5; TCRdb's D call, TRBD2, is unchecked because there is no DNA. CDR1 DFQATT and CDR2 SNEGSKA come from the germline V gene (reference sequence). The CDR3 has 13 amino acids. This CDR3 is CSRTGLYQETQYF.

The V gene is TRBV5-1, the J gene TRBJ1-1. The CDR3 runs to 13 residues. CDR1 and CDR2 from the germline V gene are SGHRS and YFSETQ. The CDR3 protein is CASSGPRNTEAFF.

The rearrangement links TRBV6-1 to TRBJ2-3; as DNA is missing, the TRBD2 call by TCRdb cannot be tested. Germline assignment: CDR1 MNHNS and CDR2 SASEGT. The CDR3 covers 15 residues. The CDR3 loop reads CASSEALGLLDTQYF.

The V and J genes are TRBV5-5 and TRBJ2-1; the D call of TRBD1 rests on TCRdb alone, since no DNA is present to check it. This CDR3 has 17 residues. Germline CDR1 and CDR2: SGHKS and YYEKEE (reference sequence). CDR3 in amino acids: CASSLDPLLSPYNEQFF. The full variable domain, rest sourced from reference TRBV5-5 and TRBJ2-1, is DAGVTQSPTHLIKTRGQQVTLRCSPISGHKSVSWYQQVLGQGPQFIFQYYEKEERGRGNFPDRFSARQFPNYSSELNVNALLLGDSALYLCASSLDPLLSPYNEQFFGPGTRLTVL.

The gene calls are TRBV28 and TRBJ2-1; TCRdb outputs TRBD1, but without DNA this stays unchecked. The CDR3 spans 14 residues. The germline V gene has CDR1 MDHEN and CDR2 SYDVKM. CDR3 region: CASSPRQGYNEQFF.

V is TRBV6-6 and J is TRBJ2-5. The CDR3 runs 18 residues. Per the germline V gene, CDR1 is MNHNY and CDR2 is SVGAGI (reference sequence). The CDR3 protein is CASSYSPTGLAVQETQYF.

This sequence joins TRBV24-1 and TRBJ2-1; TCRdb calls TRBD2, which cannot be checked without DNA. Germline CDR1 reads KGHDR; CDR2 reads SFDVKD. The CDR3 is made up of 15 amino acids. The chain's CDR3 is CATGKAGGSSNEQFF.

The CDR3 loop reads CASRGTDTDTQYF. V gene TRBV27 combines with J gene TRBJ2-3; TCRdb calls TRBD1, which cannot be checked without DNA. This CDR3 comprises 13 residues. CDR1 MNHEY and CDR2 SMNVEV come from the germline V gene (reference sequence).

The CDR3 loop is CATSDFAGGEAFF. V gene TRBV24-1 combines with J gene TRBJ1-1. This CDR3 has 13 residues. CDR1 is KGHDR, CDR2 SFDVKD, per germline.

The chain has TRBV3-1 and TRBJ1-3. Looked up from germline, CDR1 is LGHDT and CDR2 is YNNKEL (reference sequence). The CDR3 covers 15 residues. CDR3 region: CASSQRQGSGNTIYF.

The rearrangement uses TRBV6-5 and TRBJ1-1; absent DNA, TCRdb's TRBD1 call cannot be checked. The CDR3 has 14 amino acids. From germline, CDR1 is MNHEY and CDR2 SVGAGI. This CDR3 is CASSSPGQGGEAFF.

The chain has TRBV30 and TRBJ2-2; the TRBD2 assignment by TCRdb is unverifiable without DNA. From germline, CDR1 is GTSNPN and CDR2 SVGIG (reference sequence). The CDR3 extends over 15 amino acids. CDR3 sequence: CAIPGGGANTGELFF.

The V gene is TRBV20-1, the J gene TRBJ2-1; lacking DNA, the TRBD2 call made by TCRdb goes unchecked. Germline values: CDR1 DFQATT, CDR2 SNEGSKA (reference sequence). The CDR3 is 14 amino acids. The CDR3 here is CSAQTSSGVNEQFF.